This TCR beta chain appears in the sequencing data of a study of cytomegalovirus exposure and HLA in healthy donors. Regarding the study as a whole: Later analysis indicated greater clonal expansion among HLA-associated TCR beta chains than among equally common other chains.

This clone appeared a single time. Its antigen is as yet unknown. Vbeta (60) and Jbeta (13) primers were used in the PCR. Repertoires were generated with immunoSEQ multiplex PCR, while TCRdb's copy carries only in-frame clones and drops some. Among around 190,000 clones listed, 84% were seen once. The V segment lost 4 bases and the J segment 5 bases; nucleotides outside the gene matches: 6. CDR3 length: 14 residues. CDR1 and CDR2 from the germline V gene are SGHAT and FQNNGV. This clonotype was obtained from a girl aged 2-15 years in good health and CMV-seropositive. The genes are TRBV11-2 and TRBJ2-3, with TRBD1 matching 7 bases. The sequenced sample consisted of PBMCs. The CDR3 DNA follows: TGTGCCAGCAGCTCCCGACAGGGTGGAGATACGCAGTATTTT. It codes for CASSSRQGGDTQYF.